This record covers a single T cell receptor beta chain. CDR1 is GTSNPN and CDR2 is SVGIG in the germline V gene (reference sequence). This CDR3 is built from 12 residues. V was clipped by 0 bases and J by 5 bases, with 5 bases between them. Described time point: after neoadjuvant nivolumab, at surgical resection. This sample is part of a study of neoadjuvant anti-PD-1 for oral cavity cancer. This table comes from immunoSEQ multiplex PCR, and its TCRdb copy is limited to in-frame clones, with some not included. The profile shows some 15,000 clones, 76% of them singletons. The chain couples TRBV30 to TRBJ2-1; D is uncertain. This specimen consisted of PBMCs, obtained after nivolumab (anti-PD-1) treatment. The receptor's source is a person between 35 and 79 years old with oral cavity squamous cell carcinoma. CDR3 sequence: CAWSVENNEQFF. For the CDR3, the DNA is TGTGCCTGGAGTGTAGAGAACAATGAGCAGTTCTTC.